Below, 27 T cell receptor beta chains from the same sample are listed, as sequenced in a study of metastatic and nonmetastatic thyroid tumors. No patient had received any treatment before thyroid surgery. TCRdb reprocessed the PCR reads via MiXCR. The table shows 29,000 or so clones, with about 3.9% occurring only once. The source material was blood. The receptors derive from a female donor with papillary thyroid cancer or a benign thyroid nodule (not recorded which). Some clones in this sample may be carry-over from other donors' samples.

There are many counts of this clone. The chain combines TRBV20-1 with TRBJ2-3, with D tentatively TRBD1 (6 bases). Germline V CDR1 and CDR2: DFQATT, SNEGSKA (reference sequence). Trimming left V 0 bases short and J 5 bases short, with 9 bases between. This CDR3 region has 13 residues. The CDR3 protein is CSARERGLDTQYF. The CDR3 DNA reads as TGCAGTGCTAGAGAGAGGGGGTTAGATACGCAGTATTTT.

This clone was seen more than once but under ten times. The chain joins TRBV7-2 to TRBJ2-2; 10 bases line up with TRBD2. The CDR3 runs to 17 residues. Unmatched junction bases numbered 12, after V lost 4 bases and J lost 7 bases. The germline V gene has CDR1 SGHTA and CDR2 FQGNSA. CDR3 loop: CASSYRTTSGTGGELFF. DNA of the CDR3: TGTGCCAGCAGCTATCGCACTACTAGCGGGACGGGCGGGGAGCTGTTTTTT.

Sample share makes this clone medium-sized. The chain couples TRBV2 to TRBJ1-6; D is uncertain. V was cut by 5 bases and J by 14 bases, with 13 bases left in between. CDR1 is SNHLY, CDR2 FYNNEI, per germline. The CDR3 totals 12 residues. In nucleotides, the CDR3 is TGTGCCAGCAGTCCCTATATCAAAACCCTCCACTTT. Protein product: CASSPYIKTLHF. Using reference TRBV2 and TRBJ1-6 for the parts outside the CDR3, the full variable domain is EPEVTQTPSHQVTQMGQEVILRCVPISNHLYFYWYRQILGQKVEFLVSFYNNEISEKSEIFDDQFSVERPDGSNFTLKIRSTKLEDSAMYFCASSPYIKTLHFGNGTRLTVT.

By sample share, this clone is large. This chain joins TRBV27 and TRBJ2-7, with TRBD2 identical over 8 bases. V dropped 0 bases and J dropped 2; count of bases not matched to a gene: 3. Germline V CDR1 and CDR2: MNHEY, SMNVEV (reference sequence). The CDR3 extends over 15 amino acids. CDR3 in amino acids: CASSLSAGGPYEQYF. The CDR3 DNA is TGTGCCAGCAGTTTATCTGCGGGAGGCCCCTACGAGCAGTACTTC.

Ten or more counts support this clone. V is TRBV28 and J is TRBJ1-5; D is perhaps TRBD1 (5 bases). Germline loops: CDR1 MDHEN, CDR2 SYDVKM. The CDR3 contains 16 residues. V lost 2 bases, J lost 0 bases, and 11 bases lay in between. The chain's CDR3 is CASSLIGGASNQPQHF. The DNA for the CDR3 is TGTGCCAGCAGTTTAATAGGAGGGGCTAGCAATCAGCCCCAGCATTTT.

This clone was counted ten times or more. The chain is built from TRBV7-2 and TRBJ2-6, with 7 nucleotides matching TRBD1. Losses at the gene ends were 5 bases for V and 10 bases for J; bases not matched to a gene: 8. Germline V gene sequence: CDR1 SGHTA, CDR2 FQGNSA. The CDR3 consists of 14 residues. The CDR3 nucleotides are TGTGCCAGCAGCCGCGACAGGGCCATTAACGTCCTGACTTTC. Translation: CASSRDRAINVLTF.

V gene TRBV15 combines with J gene TRBJ2-1; 8 bases are a match to TRBD2. CDR1 is LNHNV, CDR2 YYDKDF, per germline (reference sequence). The CDR3 extends over 13 amino acids. With V trimmed by 8 bases and J by 2 bases, 2 bases remained unmatched. CDR3 residues: CATGTSAYNEQFF. In DNA, the CDR3 is TGTGCCACCGGGACTAGTGCCTACAATGAGCAGTTCTTC.

This clone has at least ten counts. The V and J genes are TRBV7-9 and TRBJ2-1; no firm D call. CDR1 is SEHNR and CDR2 is FQNEAQ in the germline V gene (reference sequence). This CDR3 spans 13 amino acids. Trimming removed 3 bases from V and 9 bases from J, with 12 bases in between. CDR3 sequence (DNA): TGTGCCAGCAGCTTCGGCGGTGCCGGTGAGCAGTTCTTC. Amino acids: CASSFGGAGEQFF. Supplemented by reference TRBV7-9 and TRBJ2-1, the full variable domain reads DTGVSQNPRHKITKRGQNVTFRCDPISEHNRLYWYRQTLGQGPEFLTYFQNEAQLEKSRLLSDRFSAERPKGSFSTLEIQRTEQGDSAMYLCASSFGGAGEQFFGPGTRLTVL.

The sample holds many counts of this clone. The chain joins TRBV15 to TRBJ2-7, with 9 bases aligning to TRBD2. The V and J ends lost 2 bases and 2 bases, in that order; junction bases with no gene match: 7. Germline CDR1 is LNHNV and CDR2 is YYDKDF (reference sequence). The CDR3 is 16 residues long. CDR3 residues: CATSRSLAGITYEQYF. CDR3 DNA: TGTGCCACCAGCAGATCGCTAGCGGGAATAACCTACGAGCAGTACTTC.

The chain links TRBV6-2 or TRBV6-3 to TRBJ1-6, with D uncertain. Trimming stripped 10 bases from V and 5 bases from J, with 12 bases between. The CDR3 consists of 13 residues. The germline V gene has CDR1 MNHEY and CDR2 SVGEGT. The CDR3 sequence: CANKFVNNSPLHF. CDR3 sequence (DNA): TGTGCCAACAAGTTCGTCAATAATTCACCCCTCCACTTT.

This clone was seen only a few times. The CDR3 DNA follows: TGCGCCAGCAGCCGGGGACTAGCGGGAGAGACCCAGTACTTC. Protein sequence: CASSRGLAGETQYF. The rearrangement links TRBV4-1 to TRBJ2-5; TRBD2 agrees at 12 bases. The length of the CDR3 is 14 residues. V lost 4 bases and J lost 4; bases outside the gene matches: 1. Germline CDR1 reads MGHRA; CDR2 reads YSYEKL.

This clone turned up a few times. The genes are TRBV12-3 or TRBV12-4 and TRBJ1-3; D uncertain. This CDR3 comprises 15 residues. V gave up 2 bases and J gave up 5 bases, with 13 bases separating them. The CDR3 sequence: CASSLTENLRNTIYF. CDR3 in DNA: TGTGCCAGCAGTTTAACAGAGAATCTACGAAACACCATATATTTT.

This clone was observed at least ten times. The same CDR3 arises from other DNA sequences in this sample as well. The J gene is TRBJ2-1, the V gene TRBV10-1; TRBD2 might be the D (6 bases). The CDR3 sequence is 13 residues long. The germline V and J ends were trimmed by 0 bases and 9 bases, with 9 bases remaining between them. The germline gives CDR1 WNHNN, CDR2 SYGVQD (reference sequence). The CDR3 bases are TGCGCCAGCAGTGAGTCACGGACTACTGAGCAGTTCTTC. It is translated as CASSESRTTEQFF.

This clone has a count of ten or more. The chain is built from TRBV5-5 and TRBJ2-1; D uncertain. Trimming stripped 7 bases from V and 5 bases from J, with 10 bases between. The CDR3 is made up of 12 amino acids. CDR1 and CDR2 from the germline V gene are SGHKS and YYEKEE (reference sequence). The CDR3 reads CASLAQDNEQFF. The DNA for the CDR3 is TGTGCCAGCCTCGCCCAAGACAATGAGCAGTTCTTC.

This clone occurred a few times. The chain carries TRBV4-1 and TRBJ1-2, with D possibly TRBD1 on 5 matching bases. V was shortened by 4 bases and J by 3 bases, with 9 bases between the two germline ends. The length of the CDR3 is 13 residues. The V gene's germline CDR1 is MGHRA and CDR2 YSYEKL. The DNA of the CDR3 is TGCGCCAGCAGCCCCGGGACTTACTATGGCTACACCTTC. Translated, it gives CASSPGTYYGYTF.

This clone was seen a handful of times. Relative to the germline gene, one junction end is altered; a read error may explain this. The chain carries TRBV5-1 and TRBJ2-5, with 8 bases identical to TRBD2. The germline gives CDR1 SGHRS, CDR2 YFSETQ. The CDR3 contains 16 residues. This chain's CDR3 is CASILNTGGPQETQYF. The CDR3 coding sequence is TGCGCCAGCATCTTGAATACGGGAGGGCCCCAAGAGACCCAGTACTTC.

This clone has a count of ten or more. Given a much more abundant clone one base away, this may be a read error. The sample has other DNA sequences that encode this CDR3 too. V is TRBV6-1 and J is TRBJ2-1; D gene ambiguous. This CDR3 is built from 14 residues. Germline V gene sequence: CDR1 MNHNS, CDR2 SASEGT. V lost 4 bases to trimming and J lost 7 bases, with 14 bases between them. For the CDR3, the DNA is TGTGCCAGCAGTGGTAGCCGCTCTAGTAATGAGCAGTTCTTC. It translates to CASSGSRSSNEQFF.

In this sample, this clone turned up a few times. DNA for the CDR3: TGCAGTGCTATATATTCTCGGACCGTCGATAATTCACCCCTCCACTTT. The encoded protein is CSAIYSRTVDNSPLHF. The rearrangement links TRBV20-1 to TRBJ1-6; D call uncertain. Germline CDR1 reads DFQATT; CDR2 reads SNEGSKA (reference sequence). The CDR3 extends over 16 amino acids. V shed 4 bases and J shed 5 bases, with 18 bases lying between them.

This clone occurred a few times. The chain joins TRBV6-1 to TRBJ2-2; TRBD1 is a possible D gene (5 bases). V gave up 8 bases and J gave up 9 bases, with 10 bases separating them. The CDR3 contains 11 residues. Per germline, CDR1 MNHNS and CDR2 SASEGT. The chain's CDR3 is CASGWGWELFF. DNA of the CDR3: TGTGCCAGCGGATGGGGCTGGGAGCTGTTTTTT.

This clone was recorded many times. CDR3 residues: CSGVSTDRSYEQYF. For the CDR3, the DNA is TGCAGCGGCGTATCGACCGACCGCTCCTACGAGCAGTACTTC. The chain carries TRBV29-1 and TRBJ2-7; the D is unclear. Trimming stripped 7 bases from V and 0 bases from J, with 16 bases between. Germline values: CDR1 SQVTM, CDR2 ANQGSEA. The CDR3 covers 14 residues.

In its sample, this clone was seen many times. The chain has TRBV20-1 and TRBJ2-3; D ambiguous. CDR1 and CDR2 from the germline V gene are DFQATT and SNEGSKA (reference sequence). V was clipped by 5 bases and J by 5 bases, with 8 bases between them. The CDR3 covers 11 residues. This chain's CDR3 is CSASTGDTQYF. CDR3 nucleotides: TGCAGTGCTTCGACTGGAGATACGCAGTATTTT.

This clone was seen only a few times. V and J are TRBV19 and TRBJ1-2, with D maybe TRBD1 (5 bases). Trimming left V 9 bases short and J 9 bases short, with 20 bases between. The germline V gene encodes CDR1 LNHDA and CDR2 SQIVND (reference sequence). The CDR3 totals 13 residues. CDR3 loop: CASSPGRGGRYTF. The CDR3 DNA reads as TGTGCCAGCAGTCCGGGACGAGGAGGCCGCTACACCTTC. Supplemented by reference TRBV19 and TRBJ1-2, the full variable domain reads DGGITQSPKYLFRKEGQNVTLSCEQNLNHDAMYWYRQDPGQGLRLIYYSQIVNDFQKGDIAEGYSVSREKKESFPLTVTSAQKNPTAFYLCASSPGRGGRYTFGSGTRLTVV.

This clone has a count of ten or more. Other nucleotide sequences in the sample specify the same CDR3. The V call is TRBV5-6, the J call TRBJ1-1; no definite D call. In germline, CDR1 is SGHDT, CDR2 YYEEEE. V lost 1 base, J lost 0 bases, and 16 bases lay in between. The CDR3 is 17 residues long. The CDR3 protein is CASSLRVLRSMNTEAFF. The CDR3 DNA reads TGTGCCAGCAGCTTGAGGGTGTTGAGGAGCATGAACACTGAAGCTTTCTTT.

To note about this clone: Sequence at one end of the junction differs from germline and may be a read error. The V gene is TRBV2, the J gene TRBJ2-3, with unresolved D. The CDR3 sequence is 10 residues long. In germline, CDR1 is SNHLY, CDR2 FYNNEI. CDR3: CASTKAASLF. The CDR3 bases are TGTGCCAGCACCAAGGCTGCTTCCCTATTT.

A few counts support this clone. This chain connects TRBV6-5 to TRBJ2-2; D is ambiguous. This CDR3 spans 12 amino acids. The ends were cut back, 2 bases at V and 7 bases at J, with 5 bases in the middle. Germline V gene sequence: CDR1 MNHEY, CDR2 SVGAGI. The CDR3, as DNA: TGTGCCAGCAGTTACCTTTTCGGGGAGCTGTTTTTT. Translating it yields CASSYLFGELFF.

V is TRBV28 and J is TRBJ2-7, with D tentatively TRBD2 (6 bases). Germline assignment: CDR1 MDHEN and CDR2 SYDVKM. The ends were cut back, 7 bases at V and 4 bases at J, with 20 bases in the middle. The CDR3 spans 15 residues. In nucleotides, the CDR3 is TGTGCCAGCAACTTAGTCCGGGGGAAAGGGTACGAGCAGTACTTC. Translating gives CASNLVRGKGYEQYF.

This clone was observed a few times. V is TRBV7-2 and J is TRBJ1-2; tentative D call: TRBD1 (6 bases). Per the germline V gene, CDR1 is SGHTA and CDR2 is FQGNSA. V was pared by 5 bases and J by 4 bases, with 14 bases between. This CDR3 contains 14 residues. For the CDR3, the DNA is TGTGCCAGCAGCAGGACAGCGGGGATCTATGGCTACACCTTC. It encodes CASSRTAGIYGYTF.